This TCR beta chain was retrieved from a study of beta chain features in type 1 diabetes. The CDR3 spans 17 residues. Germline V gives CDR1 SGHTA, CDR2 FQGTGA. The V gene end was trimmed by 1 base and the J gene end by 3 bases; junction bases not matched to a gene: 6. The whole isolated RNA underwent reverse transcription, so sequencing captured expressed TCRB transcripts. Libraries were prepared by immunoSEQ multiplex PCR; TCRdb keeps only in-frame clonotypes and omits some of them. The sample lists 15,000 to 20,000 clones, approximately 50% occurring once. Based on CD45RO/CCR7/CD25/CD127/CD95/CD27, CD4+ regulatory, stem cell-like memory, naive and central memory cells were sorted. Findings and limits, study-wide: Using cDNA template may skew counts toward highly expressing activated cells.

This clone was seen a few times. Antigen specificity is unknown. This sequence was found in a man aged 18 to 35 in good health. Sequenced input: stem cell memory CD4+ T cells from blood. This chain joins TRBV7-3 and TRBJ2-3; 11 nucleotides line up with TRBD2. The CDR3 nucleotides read TGTGCCAGCAGCTTAAATCTAGCGGGGGGAAAGACAGATACGCAGTATTTT. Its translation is CASSLNLAGGKTDTQYF.